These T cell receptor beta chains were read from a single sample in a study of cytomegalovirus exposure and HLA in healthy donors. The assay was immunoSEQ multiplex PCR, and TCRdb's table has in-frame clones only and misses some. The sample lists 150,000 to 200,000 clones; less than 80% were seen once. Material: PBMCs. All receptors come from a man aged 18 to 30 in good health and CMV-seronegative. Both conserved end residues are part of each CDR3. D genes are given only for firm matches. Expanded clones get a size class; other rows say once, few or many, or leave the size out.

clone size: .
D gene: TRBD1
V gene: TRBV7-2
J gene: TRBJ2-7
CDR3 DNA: TGTGCCAGCATGAAACAGGGGGGCAGCTACGAGCAGTACTTC
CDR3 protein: CASMKQGGSYEQYF

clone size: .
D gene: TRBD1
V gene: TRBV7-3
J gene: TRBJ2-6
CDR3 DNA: TGTGCCAGCAGCCGACAGGGCCGTTTCTCTGGGGCCAACGTCCTGACTTTC
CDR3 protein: CASSRQGRFSGANVLTF

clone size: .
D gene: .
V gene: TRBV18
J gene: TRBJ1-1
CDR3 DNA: TGTGCCAGCTCACCACTCGGGATGAACACTGAAGCTTTCTTT
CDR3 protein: CASSPLGMNTEAFF

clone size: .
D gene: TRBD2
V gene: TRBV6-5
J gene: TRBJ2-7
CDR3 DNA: TGTGCCAGCAGTACGACGGGGGGAAATTACGAGCAGTACTTC
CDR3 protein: CASSTTGGNYEQYF

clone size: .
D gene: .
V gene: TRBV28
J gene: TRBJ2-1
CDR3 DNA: TGTGCCAGCACCTCTGGGGGGAGCTCCTACAATGAGCAGTTCTTC
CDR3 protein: CASTSGGSSYNEQFF

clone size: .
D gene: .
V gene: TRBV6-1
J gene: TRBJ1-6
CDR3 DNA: TGTGCCAGCAGTGACGTGGCCTCGTATTCACCCCTCCACTTT
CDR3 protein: CASSDVASYSPLHF

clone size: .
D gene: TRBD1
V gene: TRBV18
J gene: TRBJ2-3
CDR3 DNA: TGTGCCAGCTCACCACGGGACAGGGTGGCAGATACGCAGTATTTT
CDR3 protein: CASSPRDRVADTQYF

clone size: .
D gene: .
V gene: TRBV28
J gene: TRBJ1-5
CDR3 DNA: TGTGCCAGCAGTTTTAGGGCTAGCCAGCCCCAGCATTTT
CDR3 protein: CASSFRASQPQHF

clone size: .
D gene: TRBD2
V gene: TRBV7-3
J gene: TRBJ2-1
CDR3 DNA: TGTGCCAGCAGCTTAATTAGCGGGAGGTCAAACAATGAGCAGTTCTTC
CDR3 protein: CASSLISGRSNNEQFF

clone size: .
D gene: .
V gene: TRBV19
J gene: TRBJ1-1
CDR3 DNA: TGTGCCGCGAAGACGGGGAACACTGAAGCTTTCTTT
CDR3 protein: CAAKTGNTEAFF

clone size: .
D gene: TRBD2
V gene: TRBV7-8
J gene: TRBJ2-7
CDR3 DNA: TGTGCCAGTGCGGGAGGGCCCTACGAGCAGTACTTC
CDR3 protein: CASAGGPYEQYF

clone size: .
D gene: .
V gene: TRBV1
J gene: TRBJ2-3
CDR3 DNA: TGCACCAGCAGCCAAGAGGACTATATAACGGCAGATACGCAGTATTTT
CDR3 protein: CTSSQEDYITADTQYF

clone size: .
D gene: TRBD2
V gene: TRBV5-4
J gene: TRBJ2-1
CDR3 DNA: TGTGCCAGCAGCAGGGTGGTTGGTCTAGCGGCCTTCAATGAGCAGTTCTTC
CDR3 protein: CASSRVVGLAAFNEQFF

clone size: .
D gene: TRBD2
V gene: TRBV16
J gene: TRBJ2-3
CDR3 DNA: TGTGCCAGCAGCCAAGCGGGAGGGCCGTTGGATACGCAGTATTTT
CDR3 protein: CASSQAGGPLDTQYF

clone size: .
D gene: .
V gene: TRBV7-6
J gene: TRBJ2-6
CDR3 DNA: TGTGCCAGCAGCGCCAGACATGGACACGGATCTCTAGGGGCCAACGTCCTGACTTTC
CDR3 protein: CASSARHGHGSLGANVLTF

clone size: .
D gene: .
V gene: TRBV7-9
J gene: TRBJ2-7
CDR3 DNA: TGTGCCAGCAGCCCCCACCAGCCTGGGACTCCCCTCGAGCAGTACTTC
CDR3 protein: CASSPHQPGTPLEQYF

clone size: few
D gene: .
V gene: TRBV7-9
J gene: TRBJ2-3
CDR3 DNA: TGTGCCAGCAGCTTACCTCCGGGATCGCGAACTAGCACAGATACGCAGTATTTT
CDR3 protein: CASSLPPGSRTSTDTQYF

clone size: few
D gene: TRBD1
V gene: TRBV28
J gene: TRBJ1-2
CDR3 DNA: TGTGCCAGCAGCCCGGGACAGCCCTATGGCTACACCTTC
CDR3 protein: CASSPGQPYGYTF

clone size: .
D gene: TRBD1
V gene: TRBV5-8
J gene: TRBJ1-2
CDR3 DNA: TGTGCCAGCAGCTTGGGGACAGGGCGCACCACTAACTATGGCTACACCTTC
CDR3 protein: CASSLGTGRTTNYGYTF

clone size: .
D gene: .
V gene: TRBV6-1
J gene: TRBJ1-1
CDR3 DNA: TGTGCCAGCAGTGAAGGGGGGGCTGAAGCTTTCTTT
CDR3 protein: CASSEGGAEAFF

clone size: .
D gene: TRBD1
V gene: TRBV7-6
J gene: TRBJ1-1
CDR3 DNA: TGTGCCAGCAGCTCCCCAGGACAGGCGAACACTGAAGCTTTCTTT
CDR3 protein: CASSSPGQANTEAFF

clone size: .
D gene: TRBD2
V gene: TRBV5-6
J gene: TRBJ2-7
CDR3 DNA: TGTGCCAGCAGCTCCGAGACTAGCGGGAGTGGGAACACCTACGAGCAGTACTTC
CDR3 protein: CASSSETSGSGNTYEQYF

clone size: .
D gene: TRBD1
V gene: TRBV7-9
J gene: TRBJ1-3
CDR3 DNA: TGTGCCAGCAGCCGCCGGGACAGGGCGCAAGGAAACACCATATATTTT
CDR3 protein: CASSRRDRAQGNTIYF

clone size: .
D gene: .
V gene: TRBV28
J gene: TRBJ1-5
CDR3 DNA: TGTGCCAGCAGTTTAATTGCAGGGCAAGGCAATCAGCCCCAGCATTTT
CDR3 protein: CASSLIAGQGNQPQHF

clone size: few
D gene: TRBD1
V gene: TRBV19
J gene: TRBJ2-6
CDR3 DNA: TGTGCCAGTAGTGACAGGGGGCGATCTGGGGCCAACGTCCTGACTTTC
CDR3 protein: CASSDRGRSGANVLTF

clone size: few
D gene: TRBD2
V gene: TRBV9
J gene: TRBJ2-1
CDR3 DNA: TGTGCCAGCAGCGGAATAACCGGGACTAGCGACACCAATGAGCAGTTCTTC
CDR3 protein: CASSGITGTSDTNEQFF

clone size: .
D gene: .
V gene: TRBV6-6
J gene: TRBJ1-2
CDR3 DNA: TGTGCCAGCAGTCCCAATATGTCAGGAGGCTATGGCTACACCTTC
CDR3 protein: CASSPNMSGGYGYTF

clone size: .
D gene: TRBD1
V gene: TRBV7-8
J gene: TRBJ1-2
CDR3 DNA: TGTGCCAGCAGCATCGGGACAGGGTCCGGCTACACCTTC
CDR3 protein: CASSIGTGSGYTF

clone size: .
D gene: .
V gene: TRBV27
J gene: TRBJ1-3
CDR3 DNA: TGTGCCAGCAGCACCCACCCGACACGTGGAAACACCATATATTTT
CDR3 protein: CASSTHPTRGNTIYF

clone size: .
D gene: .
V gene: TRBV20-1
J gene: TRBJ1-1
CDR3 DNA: TGCAGTGCTAGAGTCGTGGAAGCTTTCTTT
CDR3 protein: CSARVVEAFF

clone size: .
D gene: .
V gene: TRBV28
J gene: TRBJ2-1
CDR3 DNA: TGTGCCAGCACCGGGGACTACAATGAGCAGTTCTTC
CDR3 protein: CASTGDYNEQFF

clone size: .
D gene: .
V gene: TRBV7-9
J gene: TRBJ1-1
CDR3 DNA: TGTGCCAGCAGCTTAGCCCGGGAGGGGAACACTGAAGCTTTCTTT
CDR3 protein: CASSLAREGNTEAFF

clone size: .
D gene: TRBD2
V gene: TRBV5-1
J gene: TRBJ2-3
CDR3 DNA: TGCGCCAGCAGCCCTGGGACTAGCGGGAGCATGATAGATACGCAGTATTTT
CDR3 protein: CASSPGTSGSMIDTQYF

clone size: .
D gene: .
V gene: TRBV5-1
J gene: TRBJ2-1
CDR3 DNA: TGCGCCAGCAGCCGAGAAAATTACGGGAATGAGCAGTTCTTC
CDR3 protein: CASSRENYGNEQFF

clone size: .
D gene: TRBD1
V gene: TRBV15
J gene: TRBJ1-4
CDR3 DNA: TGTGCCACCAGCAGACACCCAACAGGGGGCGAAAGGGAAAAACTGTTTTTT
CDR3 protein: CATSRHPTGGEREKLFF

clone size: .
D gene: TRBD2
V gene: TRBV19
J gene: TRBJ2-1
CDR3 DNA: TGTGCCAGTAGTATAGACGGACTAGCGGGAGATATTCCCAATGAGCAGTTCTTC
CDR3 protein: CASSIDGLAGDIPNEQFF

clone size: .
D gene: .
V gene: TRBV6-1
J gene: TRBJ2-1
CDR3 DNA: TGTGCCAGCAGTGAATTGTGGGAGGCCGCCTACAATGAGCAGTTCTTC
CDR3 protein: CASSELWEAAYNEQFF

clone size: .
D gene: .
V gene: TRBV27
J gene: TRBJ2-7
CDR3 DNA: TGTGCCAGCAGTCCTGGACTTTCGTACGAGCAGTACTTC
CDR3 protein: CASSPGLSYEQYF

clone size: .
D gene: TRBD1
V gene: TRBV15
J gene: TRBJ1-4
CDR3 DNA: TGTGCCACCAGCAGAGATCCGGGGACAGGGGCTAATGAAAAACTGTTTTTT
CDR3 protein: CATSRDPGTGANEKLFF

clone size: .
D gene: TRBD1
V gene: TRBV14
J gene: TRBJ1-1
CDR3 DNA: TGTGCCAGCAGCCAAATGCGACAGGGCCCTGAAGCTTTCTTT
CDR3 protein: CASSQMRQGPEAFF

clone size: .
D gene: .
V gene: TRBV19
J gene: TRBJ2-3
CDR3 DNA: TGTGCCAGTAGTAACAAACCCGGACGAAGGGGAGATACGCAGTATTTT
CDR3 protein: CASSNKPGRRGDTQYF

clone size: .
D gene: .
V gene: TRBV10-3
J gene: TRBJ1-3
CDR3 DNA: TGTGCCATCACTCCGGACTCCAGCTCTGGAAACACCATATATTTT
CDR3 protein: CAITPDSSSGNTIYF

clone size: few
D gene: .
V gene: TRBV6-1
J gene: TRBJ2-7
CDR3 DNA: TGTGCCAGCAGTGTTTCTAGTACCTACGAGCAGTACTTC
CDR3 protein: CASSVSSTYEQYF

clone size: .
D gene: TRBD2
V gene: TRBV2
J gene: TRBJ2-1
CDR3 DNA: TGTGCCAGCAGTGAGACTAGCGGGGGGTCTGAGCAGTTCTTC
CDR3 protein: CASSETSGGSEQFF

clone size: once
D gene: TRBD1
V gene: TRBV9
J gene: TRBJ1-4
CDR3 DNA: TGTGCCAGCAGCGTAGGGTCAGGGGGAGGAGAAAAACTGTTTTTT
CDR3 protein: CASSVGSGGGEKLFF

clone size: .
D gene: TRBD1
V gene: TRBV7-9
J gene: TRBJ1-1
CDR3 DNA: TGTGCCAGCAGCTTCGACGACAGGGGGTTCACTGAAGCTTTCTTT
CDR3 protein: CASSFDDRGFTEAFF

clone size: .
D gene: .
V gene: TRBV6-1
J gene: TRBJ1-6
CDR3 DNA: TGTGCCAGCAGTACTCGCGGCTTTTTTGATTCACCCCTCCACTTT
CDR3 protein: CASSTRGFFDSPLHF

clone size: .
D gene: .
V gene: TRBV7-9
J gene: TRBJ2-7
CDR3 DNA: TGTGCCAGCAGCTTAGGACAGCTCGAGCAGTACTTC
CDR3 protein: CASSLGQLEQYF

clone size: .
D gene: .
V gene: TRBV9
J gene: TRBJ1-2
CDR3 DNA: TGTGCCAGCAGCGTAGGGGGGGGCGCCCCTAACTATGGCTACACCTTC
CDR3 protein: CASSVGGGAPNYGYTF

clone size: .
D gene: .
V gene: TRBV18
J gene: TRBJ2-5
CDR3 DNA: TGTGCCAGCTCACCAAACAGCAAAGAGACCCAGTACTTC
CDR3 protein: CASSPNSKETQYF

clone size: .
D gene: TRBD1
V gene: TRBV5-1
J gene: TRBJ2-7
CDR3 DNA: TGCGCCAGCAGCTTGGGTGGGACAGGGGATCTCGAGCAGTACTTC
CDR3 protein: CASSLGGTGDLEQYF

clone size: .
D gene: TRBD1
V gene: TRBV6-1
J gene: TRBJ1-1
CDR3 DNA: TGTGCCAGCACCACAGGGGGCGCGGGACGTGAAGCTTTCTTT
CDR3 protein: CASTTGGAGREAFF

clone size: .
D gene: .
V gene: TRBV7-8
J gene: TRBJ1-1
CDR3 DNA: TGTGCCAGCAGCTCAAGGGAGATGAACACTGAAGCTTTCTTT
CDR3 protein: CASSSREMNTEAFF

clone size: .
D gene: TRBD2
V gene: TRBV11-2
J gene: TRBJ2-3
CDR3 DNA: TGTGCCAGCAGCTTAGATCTCCTAGCGGGGACAAGGGATACGCAGTATTTT
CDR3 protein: CASSLDLLAGTRDTQYF